The sequence of this T cell receptor beta chain was determined in a study of Ad26.COV2.S vaccination and SARS-CoV-2 variants. Looking at the study overall: Ad26.COV2.S shots went into the muscle once or twice, 56 days apart.

Treatment defined: about 20 received Ad26.COV2.S at low or high dose, single or two shots; several received placebo; per-sample allocation not given. The investigators took samples on day 63 after the first vaccine or placebo injection. The administered vaccine (an Ad26 vector) expressed Wuhan-strain SARS-CoV-2 spike. The table came from immunoSEQ multiplex PCR; TCRdb's copy has only in-frame clones and leaves some out. Altogether about half a million clones are present, 80% to 90% being singletons, with the ten largest covering 1.5% to 2%. Study outcomes and limitations: Quantification of TCR breadth and depth may have yielded underestimates of total T cell responses.

The V gene end was trimmed by 5 bases and the J gene end by 0 bases; junction bases not matched to a gene: 12. Germline values: CDR1 SEHNR, CDR2 FQNEAQ (reference sequence). The CDR3 sequence is 19 residues long. As regards this clone: Its antigen remains unknown.

The clonotype comes from a person between 18 and 65 years old who received the Ad26.COV2.S COVID-19 vaccine or a placebo. The V call is TRBV7-9, the J call TRBJ2-1; 11 nucleotides align to TRBD2. The source material was peripheral blood, sampled in a trial of Ad26.COV2.S vaccine versus placebo. CDR3 region: CASSLRTSGYFSSYNEQFF. CDR3 DNA: TGTGCCAGCAGCCTACGGACTAGCGGGTATTTCAGCTCCTACAATGAGCAGTTCTTC.